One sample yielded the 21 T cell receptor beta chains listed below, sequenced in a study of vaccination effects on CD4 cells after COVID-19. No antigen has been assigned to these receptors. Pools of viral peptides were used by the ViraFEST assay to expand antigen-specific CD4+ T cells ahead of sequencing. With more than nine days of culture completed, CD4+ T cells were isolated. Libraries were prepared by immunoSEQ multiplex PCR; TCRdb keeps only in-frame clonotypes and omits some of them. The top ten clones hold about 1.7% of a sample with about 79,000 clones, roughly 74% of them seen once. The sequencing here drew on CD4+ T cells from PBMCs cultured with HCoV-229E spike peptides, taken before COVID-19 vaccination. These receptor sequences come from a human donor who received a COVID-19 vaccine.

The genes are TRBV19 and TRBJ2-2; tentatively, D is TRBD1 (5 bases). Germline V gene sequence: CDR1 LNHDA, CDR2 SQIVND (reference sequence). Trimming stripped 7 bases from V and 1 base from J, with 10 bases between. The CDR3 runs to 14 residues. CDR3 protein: CASMTDLNTGELFF. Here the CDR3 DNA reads TGTGCCAGTATGACAGACCTGAACACCGGGGAGCTGTTTTTT.

In nucleotides, the CDR3 is TGTGCCAGCAGCCGGCCCGGGACAGATCTTCAAGAGACCCAGTACTTC. Protein: CASSRPGTDLQETQYF. The chain is built from TRBV5-4 and TRBJ2-5, with 7 bases fitting TRBD1. Germline CDR1 is SGHNT and CDR2 is YYREEE (reference sequence). The CDR3 is 16 amino acids. The trim removed 4 bases at V and 2 bases at J, leaving 11 bases unmatched.

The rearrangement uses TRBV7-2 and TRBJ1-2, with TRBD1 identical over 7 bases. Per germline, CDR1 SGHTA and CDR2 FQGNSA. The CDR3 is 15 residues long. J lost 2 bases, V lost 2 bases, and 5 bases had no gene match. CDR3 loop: CASSLSMGQNYGYTF. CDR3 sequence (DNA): TGTGCCAGCAGCTTATCGATGGGACAGAACTATGGCTACACCTTC.

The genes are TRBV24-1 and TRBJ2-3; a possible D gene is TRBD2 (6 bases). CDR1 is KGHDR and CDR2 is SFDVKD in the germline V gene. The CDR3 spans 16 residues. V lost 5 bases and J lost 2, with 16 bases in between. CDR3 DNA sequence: TGTGCCACCAGTGGCGGGGCCCGGAAGACCACAGATACGCAGTATTTT. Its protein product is CATSGGARKTTDTQYF.

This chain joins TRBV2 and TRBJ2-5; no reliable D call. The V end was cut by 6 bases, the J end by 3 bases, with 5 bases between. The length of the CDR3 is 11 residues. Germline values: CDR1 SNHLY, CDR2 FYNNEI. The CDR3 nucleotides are TGTGCCAGCAGCTTAGAAGAGACCCAGTACTTC. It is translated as CASSLEETQYF.

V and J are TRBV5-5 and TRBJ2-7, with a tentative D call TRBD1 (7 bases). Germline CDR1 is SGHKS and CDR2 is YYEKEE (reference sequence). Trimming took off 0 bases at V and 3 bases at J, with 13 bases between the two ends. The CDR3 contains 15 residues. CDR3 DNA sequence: TGTGCCAGCAGCTTGGGCAGGGGGGTTGGCTACGAGCAGTACGTC. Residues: CASSLGRGVGYEQYV.

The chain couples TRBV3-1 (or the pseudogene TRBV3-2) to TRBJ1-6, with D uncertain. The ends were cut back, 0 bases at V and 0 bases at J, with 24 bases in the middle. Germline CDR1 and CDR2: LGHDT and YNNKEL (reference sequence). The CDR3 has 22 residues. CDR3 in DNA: TGTGCCAGCAGCCAAGAATCAGGCCGGCCAAAGGGATCTAGCTCCTATAATTCACCCCTCCACTTT. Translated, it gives CASSQESGRPKGSSSYNSPLHF.

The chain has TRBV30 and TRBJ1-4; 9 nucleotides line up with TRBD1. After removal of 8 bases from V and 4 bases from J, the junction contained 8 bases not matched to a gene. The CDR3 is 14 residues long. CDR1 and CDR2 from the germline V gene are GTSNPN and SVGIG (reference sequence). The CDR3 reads CAGQGRPFNEKLFF. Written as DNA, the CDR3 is TGTGCCGGACAGGGGCGTCCTTTTAATGAAAAACTGTTTTTT.

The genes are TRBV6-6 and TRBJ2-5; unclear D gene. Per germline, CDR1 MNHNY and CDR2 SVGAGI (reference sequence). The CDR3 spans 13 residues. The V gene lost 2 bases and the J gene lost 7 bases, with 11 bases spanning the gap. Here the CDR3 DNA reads TGTGCCAGCAGTTACGATCGGGTACCGACCCAGTACTTC. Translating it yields CASSYDRVPTQYF.

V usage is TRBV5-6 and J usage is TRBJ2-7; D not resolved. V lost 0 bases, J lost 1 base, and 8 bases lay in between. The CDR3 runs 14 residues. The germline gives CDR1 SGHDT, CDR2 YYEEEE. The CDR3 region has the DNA TGTGCCAGCAGCTTGGTTACAGCATCCTACGAGCAGTACGTC. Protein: CASSLVTASYEQYV.

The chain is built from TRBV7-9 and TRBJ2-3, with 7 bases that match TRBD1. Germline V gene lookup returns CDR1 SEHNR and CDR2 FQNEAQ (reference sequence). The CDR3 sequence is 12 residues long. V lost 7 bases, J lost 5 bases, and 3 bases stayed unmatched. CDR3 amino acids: CASNRGEDTQYF. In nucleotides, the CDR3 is TGTGCCAGCAACAGGGGAGAAGATACGCAGTATTTT.

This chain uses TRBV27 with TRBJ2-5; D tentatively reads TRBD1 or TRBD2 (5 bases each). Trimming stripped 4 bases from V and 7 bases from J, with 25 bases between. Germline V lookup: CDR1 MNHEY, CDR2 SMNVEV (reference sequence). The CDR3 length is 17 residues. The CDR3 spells CASSSRGPGRAKGTQYF. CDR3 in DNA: TGTGCCAGCAGTTCCCGGGGCCCCGGCAGGGCCAAGGGGACCCAGTACTTC.

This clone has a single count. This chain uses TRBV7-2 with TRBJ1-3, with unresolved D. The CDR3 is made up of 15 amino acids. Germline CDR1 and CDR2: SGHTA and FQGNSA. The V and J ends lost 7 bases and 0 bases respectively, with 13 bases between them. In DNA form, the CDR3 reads TGTGCCAGCACCCCGGAGAGGACCTCTGGAAACACCATATATTTT. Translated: CASTPERTSGNTIYF.

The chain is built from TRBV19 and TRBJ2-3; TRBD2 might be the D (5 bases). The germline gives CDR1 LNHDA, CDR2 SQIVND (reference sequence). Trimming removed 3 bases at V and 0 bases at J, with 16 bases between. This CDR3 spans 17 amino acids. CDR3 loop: CASSIPGGGASTDTQYF. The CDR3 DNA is TGTGCCAGTAGTATCCCAGGAGGCGGCGCTAGCACAGATACGCAGTATTTT.

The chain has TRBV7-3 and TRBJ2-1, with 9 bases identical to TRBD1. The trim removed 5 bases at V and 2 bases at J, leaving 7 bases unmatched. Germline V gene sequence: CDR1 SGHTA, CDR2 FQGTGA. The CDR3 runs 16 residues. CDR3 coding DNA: TGTGCCAGCAGCCTACGACAGGGGGAAACCTACAATGAGCAGTTCTTC. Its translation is CASSLRQGETYNEQFF.

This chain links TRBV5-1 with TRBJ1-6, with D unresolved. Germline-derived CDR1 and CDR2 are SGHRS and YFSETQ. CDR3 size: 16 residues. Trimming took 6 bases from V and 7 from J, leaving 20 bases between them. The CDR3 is CASTPQVGDGNSPLHF. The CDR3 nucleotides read TGCGCCAGCACTCCCCAAGTGGGAGATGGGAATTCACCCCTCCACTTT.

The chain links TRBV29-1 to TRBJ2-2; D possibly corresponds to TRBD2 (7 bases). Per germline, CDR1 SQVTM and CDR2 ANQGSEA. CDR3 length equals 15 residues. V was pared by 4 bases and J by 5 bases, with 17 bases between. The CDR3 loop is CSVVGSKGGTGELFF. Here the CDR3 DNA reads TGCAGCGTTGTAGGGAGTAAGGGGGGGACCGGGGAGCTGTTTTTT.

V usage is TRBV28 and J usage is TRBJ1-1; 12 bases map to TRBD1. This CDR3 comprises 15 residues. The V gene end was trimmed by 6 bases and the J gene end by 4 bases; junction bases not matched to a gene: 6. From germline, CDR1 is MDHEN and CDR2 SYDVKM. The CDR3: CASRLPGQGATEAFF. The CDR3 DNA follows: TGTGCCAGCAGGTTACCGGGACAGGGGGCCACTGAAGCTTTCTTT. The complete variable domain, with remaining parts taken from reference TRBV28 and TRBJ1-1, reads DVKVTQSSRYLVKRTGEKVFLECVQDMDHENMFWYRQDPGLGLRLIYFSYDVKMKEKGDIPEGYSVSREKKERFSLILESASTNQTSMYLCASRLPGQGATEAFFGQGTRLTVV.

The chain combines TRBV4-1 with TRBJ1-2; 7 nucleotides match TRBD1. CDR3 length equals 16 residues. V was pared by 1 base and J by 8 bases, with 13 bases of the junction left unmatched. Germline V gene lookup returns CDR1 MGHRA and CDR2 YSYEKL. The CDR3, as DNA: TGCGCCAGCAGCCAAGCTTGGACACTAACAGGGGTAGGCTACACCTTC. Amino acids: CASSQAWTLTGVGYTF.

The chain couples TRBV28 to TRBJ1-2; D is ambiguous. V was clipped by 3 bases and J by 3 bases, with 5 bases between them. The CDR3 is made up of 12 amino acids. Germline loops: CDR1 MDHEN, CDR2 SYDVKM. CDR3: CASSLRDYGYTF. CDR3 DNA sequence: TGTGCCAGCAGTTTGCGGGACTATGGCTACACCTTC.

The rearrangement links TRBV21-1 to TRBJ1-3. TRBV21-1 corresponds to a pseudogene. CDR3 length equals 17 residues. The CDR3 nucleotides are TGTGCCAGCAGCGACGGGACTCTTGAACTCTCTGGAAACACCATATATTTT. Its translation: CASSDGTLELSGNTIYF.